These T cell receptor beta chains were read from a single sample in a study of identical twins. Using its own MiXCR run on the 5' RACE reads, TCRdb lists one record per CDR3 protein. This table has roughly 1.6 million distinct CDR3 sequences, under 35% appearing once. Sequencing was done on a sample of cord blood. The receptors here all came from a newborn girl in good health. Both conserved end residues are part of each CDR3. Fields, in order: D gene, J gene, V gene, clone size, CDR3 DNA, CDR3 protein. The D gene is left open where the match is weak. For some rows the clone size is stated as once, few or many, or as a class when expanded; others skip it.

>.|TRBJ1-2|TRBV5-1|.
TGCGCCAGCAGCTGGAGGGCTAACTATGGCTACACCTTC
CASSWRANYGYTF
>.|TRBJ1-4|TRBV5-1|.
TGCGCCAGCAGCTCTGGGGCCTGGGGACTTAATGAAAAACTGTTTTTT
CASSSGAWGLNEKLFF
>TRBD2|TRBJ2-4|TRBV7-2|.
TGTGCCAGCAGCTTAGTTAGCGGGGGGGCCTTAGCCAAAAACATTCAGTACTTC
CASSLVSGGALAKNIQYF
>.|TRBJ2-3|TRBV6-1|many
TGTGCCAGCAGTGAACCCCCCACAGATACGCAGTATTTT
CASSEPPTDTQYF
>.|TRBJ2-3|TRBV11-2|few
TGTGCCAGCAGCTCGCTCACTCCAGATACGCAGTATTTT
CASSSLTPDTQYF
>.|TRBJ1-3|TRBV6-1|.
TGTGCCAGCAGGCCAGACAGGCCTTCCTCTGGAAACACCATATATTTT
CASRPDRPSSGNTIYF
>.|TRBJ2-7|TRBV7-9|.
TGTGCCAGCAGCTTAAATTCAGTATGGGGAGGTGGTTCCTACAATGAGCAGTACTTC
CASSLNSVWGGGSYNEQYF
>.|TRBJ1-4|TRBV5-1|.
TGCGCCAGCAGCCCAAGGGACATTGATGAAAAACTGTTTTTT
CASSPRDIDEKLFF
>TRBD2|TRBJ2-1|TRBV7-2|few
TGTGCCAGCAGCTCAACTAGCGGGACAAACAATGAGCAGTTCTTC
CASSSTSGTNNEQFF
>.|TRBJ1-2|TRBV18|many
TGTGCCAGCAGTCCCCCGGGGGGAAACTATGGCTACACCTTC
CASSPPGGNYGYTF
>.|TRBJ2-2|TRBV11-2|.
TGTGCCGGGGACGAGAACACCGGGGAGCTGTTTTTT
CAGDENTGELFF
>.|TRBJ2-5|TRBV7-2|.
TGTGCCAGCAGCCCACGGGGCGGTAGCGGAGAGACCCAGTACTTC
CASSPRGGSGETQYF
>.|TRBJ1-5|TRBV4-2|once
TGTGCCGGCAGCCAAGTTGAAGGTAGCAATCAGCCCCAGCATTTT
CAGSQVEGSNQPQHF
>TRBD1|TRBJ1-4|TRBV3-1|.
TGTGCCAGCAGCCAAGATCCCCAGGGGGCCGGGGCCAATGAAAAACTGTTTTTT
CASSQDPQGAGANEKLFF
>TRBD2|TRBJ2-7|TRBV4-1|.
TGCGCCAGAAGCCAAGAGTCTCCGGGAGGTTACGAGCAGTACTTC
CARSQESPGGYEQYF
>.|TRBJ2-1|TRBV29-1|.
TGCAGCGTTGACACCCTAGTCCCCTCCAATGAGCAGTTCTTC
CSVDTLVPSNEQFF
>.|TRBJ1-4|TRBV15|.
TGTGCCACCAGCAGACAGGGCCGAAATGAAAAACTGTTTTTT
CATSRQGRNEKLFF
>TRBD1|TRBJ1-4|TRBV12-3/TRBV12-4|.
TGTGCCAGCAGACTCAGGGGGCCTCAAAGATGGGATGAAAAACTGTTTTTT
CASRLRGPQRWDEKLFF
>.|TRBJ2-7|TRBV6-6|.
TGTGCCAGCAGGATTAGCGTGGGCTCCTACGAGCAGTACTTC
CASRISVGSYEQYF
>.|TRBJ2-3|TRBV20-1|few
TGCAGTGCTCAACAGAGCCCTCACACAGATACGCAGTATTTT
CSAQQSPHTDTQYF
>TRBD2|TRBJ2-3|TRBV12-5|few
TGTGCTAGTGGTTTGAGTAGCGGGGGACCTAGCACAGATACGCAGTATTTT
CASGLSSGGPSTDTQYF
>TRBD1|TRBJ2-7|TRBV25-1|many
TGTGCCAGCAGTCAAAGTGGGACAGGGTCATACGAGCAGTACTTC
CASSQSGTGSYEQYF
>.|TRBJ1-1|TRBV7-2|.
TGTGCCAGCAGCTTAGTACAGGCTACTGAAGCTTTCTTT
CASSLVQATEAFF
>TRBD1|TRBJ2-7|TRBV27|few
TGTGCCAGCAGTCCCCCCGGGACAGGGACCCACGAGCAGTACTTC
CASSPPGTGTHEQYF
>.|TRBJ2-1|TRBV12-3/TRBV12-4|.
TGTGCCAGCAGTTTAGCCGGCGAAGGGGGCAATGAGCAGTTCTTC
CASSLAGEGGNEQFF
>TRBD2|TRBJ2-5|TRBV20-1|few
TGCAGTGCTAGAGACTTTGCGGGAGACGATGAGACCCAGTACTTC
CSARDFAGDDETQYF
>.|TRBJ2-3|TRBV10-2|.
TGCGCCAGCAGGATCTCTAGCACAGATACGCAGTATTTT
CASRISSTDTQYF
>TRBD2|TRBJ2-5|TRBV5-4|.
TGCGCCAGCAGCTTGTTGGTGGGAGCGGGGCAAGAGACCCAGTACTTC
CASSLLVGAGQETQYF
>.|TRBJ2-3|TRBV29-1|few
TGCAGCGTTGAAGCGGACTTCACAGATACGCAGTATTTT
CSVEADFTDTQYF
>TRBD2|TRBJ2-1|TRBV20-1|.
TGCAGTGCTAGTTCCAGCGGGGGCTTCAGCTCCTACAATGAGCAGTTCTTC
CSASSSGGFSSYNEQFF
>TRBD2|TRBJ2-1|TRBV20-1|.
TGCAGTACCGGACTAGCATACTCCTACAATGAGCAGTTCTTC
CSTGLAYSYNEQFF
>.|TRBJ2-7|TRBV29-1|.
TGCAGCGCCGGGGCCGGACACAATGAGCAGTACTTC
CSAGAGHNEQYF
>TRBD2|TRBJ2-7|TRBV20-1|.
TGCAGTGTCGGGCGGGGGGGCAGGCAGGAGCAGTACTTC
CSVGRGGRQEQYF